This paragraph covers one T cell receptor (beta chain) sequence. The record originates from a study of T cell repertoires in cytomegalovirus infection. Per germline, CDR1 MNHEY and CDR2 SVGAGI. The CDR3 is 15 residues long. V lost 1 base, J lost 5 bases, and 4 bases stayed unmatched. TCRdb reprocessed the reads with MiXCR, giving one entry per CDR3 protein. The data contain some 180,000 distinct CDR3 sequences, about a sixth of them singletons. The chain has TRBV6-5 and TRBJ2-1; TRBD2 matches 8 bases. The receptor was isolated from a human donor in good health (CMV status not recorded). Some clones in this sample may be carry-over from other donors' samples. Source material: CD8+ T cells from PBMCs. The CDR3 DNA is TGTGCCAGCAGTTACTTCGCGGGGGGTCACAATGAGCAGTTCTTC. Amino acid sequence: CASSYFAGGHNEQFF.